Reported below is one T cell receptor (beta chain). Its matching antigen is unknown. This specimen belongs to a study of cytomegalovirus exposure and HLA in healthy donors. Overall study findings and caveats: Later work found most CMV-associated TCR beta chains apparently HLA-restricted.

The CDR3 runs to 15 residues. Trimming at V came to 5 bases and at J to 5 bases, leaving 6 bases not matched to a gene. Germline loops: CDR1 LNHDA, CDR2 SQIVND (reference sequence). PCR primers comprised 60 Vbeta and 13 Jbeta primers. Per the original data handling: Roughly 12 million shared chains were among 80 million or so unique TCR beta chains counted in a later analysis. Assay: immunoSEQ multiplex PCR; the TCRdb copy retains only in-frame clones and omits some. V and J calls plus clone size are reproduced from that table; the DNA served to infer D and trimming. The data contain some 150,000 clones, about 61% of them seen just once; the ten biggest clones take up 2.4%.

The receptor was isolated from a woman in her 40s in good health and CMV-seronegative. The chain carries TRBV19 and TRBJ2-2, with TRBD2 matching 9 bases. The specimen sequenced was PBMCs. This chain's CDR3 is CASSFLAGRTGELFF. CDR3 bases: TGTGCCAGTAGTTTCCTAGCGGGGCGGACCGGGGAGCTGTTTTTT.